These 25 T cell receptor beta chains came from one sample sequenced in a study of T cells in localized non-small cell lung cancer. This table comes from immunoSEQ multiplex PCR, and its TCRdb copy is limited to in-frame clones, with some not included. Of around 50,000 clones listed, 86% are singletons. The sequences come from peripheral blood, collected before any cancer treatment. The receptor source for this set is a woman aged 35-75 years with stage I lung adenocarcinoma.

This rearrangement joins TRBV27 to TRBJ2-3; 9 bases map to TRBD2. After removal of 8 bases from V and 1 base from J, the junction contained 10 bases not matched to a gene. The V gene's germline CDR1 is MNHEY and CDR2 SMNVEV (reference sequence). This CDR3 is 16 amino acids long. The CDR3 here is CASCRAQRGGTDTQYF. The CDR3 nucleotides are TGTGCCAGCTGCCGCGCCCAGCGGGGGGGCACAGATACGCAGTATTTT.

The chain employs TRBV7-8 and TRBJ2-6; D not certain. Between the trimmed V and J ends, which lost 3 bases and 2 bases, there was a span of 8 bases. The CDR3 has 15 amino acids. Germline V gene lookup returns CDR1 SGHVS and CDR2 FQNEAQ. The CDR3: CASSFWAPGANVLTF. In nucleotides, the CDR3 is TGTGCCAGCAGCTTTTGGGCCCCTGGGGCCAACGTCCTGACTTTC.

The chain employs TRBV15 and TRBJ2-7; a weak D match, TRBD2 (5 bases). The CDR3 has 13 amino acids. Trimming removed 0 bases at V and 7 bases at J, with 10 bases between. Germline V CDR1 and CDR2: LNHNV, YYDKDF (reference sequence). The CDR3 protein is CATSRDGPGEQYF. The CDR3 DNA reads TGTGCCACCAGCAGAGACGGCCCGGGGGAGCAGTACTTC. The whole variable domain, remainder taken from reference TRBV15 and TRBJ2-7, is DAMVIQNPRYQVTQFGKPVTLSCSQTLNHNVMYWYQQKSSQAPKLLFHYYDKDFNNEADTPDNFQSRRPNTSFCFLDIRSPGLGDTAMYLCATSRDGPGEQYFGPGTRLTVT.

V is TRBV4-1 and J is TRBJ1-3; D is undetermined. Germline values: CDR1 MGHRA, CDR2 YSYEKL. Trimming took 3 bases from V and 14 from J, leaving 11 bases between them. The CDR3 runs 11 residues. Here the CDR3 DNA reads TGCGCCAGCAGCCAGGGTCGGACTTTATATTTT. Amino acid sequence: CASSQGRTLYF.

The chain has TRBV15 and TRBJ2-7, with D unclear. Germline loops: CDR1 LNHNV, CDR2 YYDKDF (reference sequence). V was pared by 0 bases and J by 2 bases, with 11 bases between. The CDR3 runs to 15 residues. DNA for the CDR3: TGTGCCACCAGCAGAGATTCCAGGTACCCCTACGAGCAGTACTTC. Translating gives CATSRDSRYPYEQYF.

The chain uses TRBV28 and TRBJ1-1; 7 nucleotides line up with TRBD1. Germline V gene data show CDR1 as MDHEN and CDR2 as SYDVKM. The CDR3 consists of 16 residues. J was trimmed by 1 base and V by 6 bases; bases with no gene match: 11. The CDR3 region is CASSPLLGQTNTEAFF. The CDR3 DNA sequence: TGTGCCAGCAGCCCACTACTGGGACAGACGAACACTGAAGCTTTCTTT.

The rearrangement links TRBV25-1 to TRBJ1-1, with D unresolved. The CDR3 runs 15 residues. Trimming removed 5 bases from V and 4 bases from J, with 17 bases in between. The germline V gene encodes CDR1 MGHDK and CDR2 SYGVNS. This chain's CDR3 is CASSHREGWVTEAFF. CDR3 nucleotides: TGTGCCAGCAGTCATAGGGAGGGTTGGGTCACTGAAGCTTTCTTT.

The chain employs TRBV7-2 and TRBJ2-3; 8 positions agree with TRBD1. V lost 2 bases, J lost 5 bases, and 12 bases stayed unmatched. CDR1 and CDR2 (germline): SGHTA, FQGNSA. The CDR3 is made up of 17 amino acids. CDR3 loop: CASSLSQGAVHKDTQYF. The CDR3 region has the DNA TGTGCCAGCAGCTTATCTCAGGGGGCAGTACACAAAGATACGCAGTATTTT.

The chain is built from TRBV5-4 and TRBJ1-3; no reliable D call. V was clipped by 4 bases and J by 0 bases, with 11 bases between them. Germline V CDR1 and CDR2: SGHNT, YYREEE (reference sequence). This CDR3 has 15 residues. The CDR3 bases are TGTGCCAGCAGCCGGGAGGGAAGCTCTGGAAACACCATATATTTT. Translating gives CASSREGSSGNTIYF.

The J gene is TRBJ2-7, the V gene TRBV6-5; TRBD1 matches at 9 bases. Trimming at V came to 6 bases and at J to 1 base, leaving 4 bases not matched to a gene. The germline V gene has CDR1 MNHEY and CDR2 SVGAGI. The CDR3 is made up of 14 amino acids. This CDR3 reads CASSTGGASYEQYF. The DNA for the CDR3 is TGTGCCAGCAGCACAGGGGGCGCATCCTACGAGCAGTACTTC.

The chain recombines TRBV5-8 with TRBJ2-3, with TRBD1 matching over 7 bases. CDR3 length: 15 residues. With V trimmed by 5 bases and J by 0 bases, 6 bases remained unmatched. In germline, CDR1 is SGHTS, CDR2 YDEGEE. CDR3 bases: TGTGCCAGCAGTGGTGGACAGGCTAGCACAGATACGCAGTATTTT. Its protein product is CASSGGQASTDTQYF.

The chain links TRBV5-1 to TRBJ2-3, with D hard to call. CDR3 length equals 15 residues. CDR1 and CDR2 from the germline V gene are SGHRS and YFSETQ. V was pared by 1 base and J by 2 bases, with 11 bases between. The CDR3 nucleotides read TGCGCCAGCAGCTTGAGGGAATCGAACACAGATACGCAGTATTTT. Translated, it gives CASSLRESNTDTQYF.

This chain uses TRBV30 with TRBJ2-7; 9 positions match TRBD1. Germline lookup yields CDR1 GTSNPN and CDR2 SVGIG (reference sequence). Trimming removed 2 bases from V and 0 bases from J; junction bases left unmatched: 5. CDR3 length equals 15 residues. The CDR3 DNA is TGTGCCTGGAGTCGACAGGGGGGAAGCTCCTACGAGCAGTACTTC. Its protein product is CAWSRQGGSSYEQYF.

The gene calls are TRBV5-4 and TRBJ2-6, with a tentative D call TRBD2 (5 bases). The CDR3 is 16 amino acids. Looked up from germline, CDR1 is SGHNT and CDR2 is YYREEE (reference sequence). V was cut by 1 base and J by 2 bases, with 10 bases left in between. The CDR3 bases are TGTGCCAGCAGCTTGAACGAGAGGGCTGGGGCCAACGTCCTGACTTTC. Translated: CASSLNERAGANVLTF.

This chain joins TRBV30 and TRBJ2-1; 7 bases match TRBD1. The germline CDR1 and CDR2 sequences are GTSNPN and SVGIG (reference sequence). This CDR3 has 17 amino acids. V was clipped by 2 bases and J by 6 bases; unmatched bases: 16. This CDR3 reads CAWSLRPTGRWFNEQFF. The CDR3 coding sequence is TGTGCCTGGAGTCTCCGACCGACAGGGAGATGGTTCAATGAGCAGTTCTTC.

The V call is TRBV5-8, the J call TRBJ2-7; perhaps TRBD1 as D (6 bases). V lost 4 bases, J lost 5 bases, and 13 bases lay in between. Germline V gene sequence: CDR1 SGHTS, CDR2 YDEGEE. This CDR3 comprises 13 residues. The CDR3 sequence is CASSPTGIHEQYF. The CDR3 nucleotides are TGTGCCAGCAGCCCAACAGGGATTCACGAGCAGTACTTC.

The chain is built from TRBV4-1 and TRBJ1-2, with a weak D call TRBD1 (5 bases). The CDR3 has 14 residues. The V gene's germline CDR1 is MGHRA and CDR2 YSYEKL. Trimming removed 1 base at V and 6 bases at J, with 12 bases between. CDR3 DNA sequence: TGCGCCAGCAGCCAAGTGGGCAGGGATGATGGCTACACCTTC. Its translation: CASSQVGRDDGYTF.

The chain recombines TRBV28 with TRBJ2-1; D gene ambiguous. V lost 3 bases and J 16 bases, leaving 13 bases between the germline ends. The CDR3 spans 11 residues. The germline gives CDR1 MDHEN, CDR2 SYDVKM. The CDR3 protein is CASSFRADSFF. In DNA form, the CDR3 reads TGTGCCAGCAGTTTTAGGGCAGATAGCTTCTTC.

This chain links TRBV7-3 with TRBJ1-6; D is ambiguous. The germline V and J ends were trimmed by 0 bases and 0 bases, with 6 bases remaining between them. This CDR3 region has 16 residues. Germline loops: CDR1 SGHTA, CDR2 FQGTGA. The CDR3 DNA reads as TGTGCCAGCAGCTTAACGCACCTCTCCTATAATTCACCCCTCCACTTT. It specifies CASSLTHLSYNSPLHF. Complete variable domain (other parts from reference TRBV7-3 and TRBJ1-6): GAGVSQTPSNKVTEKGKYVELRCDPISGHTALYWYRQSLGQGPEFLIYFQGTGAADDSGLPNDRFFAVRPEGSVSTLKIQRTERGDSAVYLCASSLTHLSYNSPLHFGNGTRLTVT.

This clone was recorded once. V and J are TRBV5-1 and TRBJ2-5, with 10 bases fitting TRBD1. Per germline, CDR1 SGHRS and CDR2 YFSETQ. The CDR3 length is 14 residues. The ends lost 3 bases at V and 7 bases at J; junction bases unmatched: 6. CDR3 coding DNA: TGCGCCAGCAGCTCCCGGACAGGGGGGGTGACCCAGTACTTC. Residues: CASSSRTGGVTQYF.

The V gene is TRBV19, the J gene TRBJ2-7; D is possibly TRBD2 (6 bases). The CDR3 runs 15 residues. The germline V and J ends were trimmed by 1 base and 5 bases, with 15 bases remaining between them. In germline, CDR1 is LNHDA, CDR2 SQIVND (reference sequence). CDR3 residues: CASSIGSRGLNEQYF. DNA for the CDR3: TGTGCCAGTAGTATAGGCTCGCGGGGATTAAACGAGCAGTACTTC.

In its sample, this clone was seen a few times. J is TRBJ2-4 and V is TRBV19; D is perhaps TRBD1 or TRBD2 (6 bases each). V lost 7 bases and J 7 bases, leaving 20 bases between the germline ends. In germline, CDR1 is LNHDA, CDR2 SQIVND (reference sequence). The CDR3 spans 15 residues. The DNA of the CDR3 is TGTGCCAGTACCCCCCCCCGGGGGCGCAGGAACATTCAGTACTTC. The encoded protein is CASTPPRGRRNIQYF.

V usage is TRBV28 and J usage is TRBJ1-2; tentatively, D is TRBD1 (5 bases). Germline CDR1 reads MDHEN; CDR2 reads SYDVKM. This CDR3 is 14 amino acids long. The germline V and J ends were trimmed by 5 bases and 3 bases, with 13 bases remaining between them. The CDR3 reads CASSPPRGYYGYTF. CDR3 bases: TGTGCCAGCAGTCCTCCGAGGGGCTACTATGGCTACACCTTC.

CDR3 sequence reads: CASSREGGTTEAFF. In DNA form, the CDR3 reads TGCGCCAGCAGCCGGGAGGGGGGTACCACTGAAGCTTTCTTT. The chain couples TRBV5-1 to TRBJ1-1, with D possibly TRBD1 on 6 matching bases. V lost 4 bases and J lost 4, with 14 bases in between. The CDR3 has 14 residues. Germline loops: CDR1 SGHRS, CDR2 YFSETQ.

This clone was counted only a few times. This chain joins TRBV29-1 and TRBJ1-1; a weak D match, TRBD1 (5 bases). Germline CDR1 reads SQVTM; CDR2 reads ANQGSEA. This CDR3 contains 12 residues. V lost 5 bases to trimming and J lost 5 bases, with 12 bases between them. The DNA for the CDR3 is TGCAGCGTTTTGAAGGGGTGGACTGAAGCTTTCTTT. This translates into CSVLKGWTEAFF.